Described below is a single T cell receptor beta chain sequence and its context. The antigen is not known. Trimming left V 11 bases short and J 2 bases short, with 7 bases between. Germline V gene sequence: CDR1 MNHEY, CDR2 SMNVEV (reference sequence). The CDR3 contains 11 residues. This sample was taken from a study of CD8+ T cells in alopecia areata. Findings and limits, study-wide: Scalp sample data also include resident alphabeta T cells from normal skin. Sharing of TCR sequences between patients (possibly for HLA-related reasons) was less clear than in mice.

From PBMCs, CD4+ and CD8+ T cells were sorted. In each case, RNA was isolated and then reverse transcribed into cDNA as the sequencing template. Libraries were prepared by immunoSEQ multiplex PCR; TCRdb keeps only in-frame clonotypes and omits some of them. The profile shows roughly 150,000 clones, 47% of them singletons. The receptor was isolated from a human donor with alopecia areata. The V and J genes are TRBV27 and TRBJ2-1; D remains ambiguous. Source material: CD4+ T cells sorted from blood. The CDR3 is CAAQTYNEQFF. The CDR3 DNA reads as TGTGCCGCCCAAACCTACAATGAGCAGTTCTTC.